This T cell receptor beta chain stems from a study of T-cell memory formation after mild COVID-19. Overall study: Largely, the TCR clusters proved donor specific. The study, taken as a whole, reports: Mainly in CM and EM were contracting CD4+ clones; CD8+ were in EMRA. Some responding clones appeared in pre-infection memory, suggesting cross-reactive memory joined.

This clonotype appeared many times. As yet, its antigen is unknown. TCRdb re-derived calls from the 5' RACE reads in MiXCR, one entry per CDR3 protein. The table has around 310,000 distinct CDR3 sequences, roughly 15% seen once; the top ten hold approximately 20%. The CDR3 runs 12 residues. V gave up 6 bases and J gave up 7 bases, with 12 bases separating them. The receptor's source is a man aged 18 to 30 who had mild COVID-19 (a few samples of this study predate the infection). Cell type and time point are not known. The sequencing input was PBMCs or a T cell subset sorted from them (not recorded which). The gene calls are TRBV12-3 or TRBV12-4 and TRBJ2-5; D is perhaps TRBD1 (5 bases). The DNA for the CDR3 is TGTGCCAGCAGCGTCCTAAGGGGGACCCAGTACTTC. Its translation: CASSVLRGTQYF.